This TCR beta chain was sequenced for a study of metastatic and nonmetastatic thyroid tumors. For the study at large: Peripheral blood and tumor or nodule samples from malignant and benign thyroid patients were compared. Whole-study results and caveats: It was reportedly found that TCR beta diversity was significantly higher in malignant thyroid tumors than in benign nodules, a difference seen in both blood and tumor samples.

Per the authors' pipeline: A distant-metastasis classifier for papillary thyroid cancer was built using CDR3 differences across clinicopathological groups. TCRdb reprocessed the PCR reads using MiXCR. Clone size and V and J calls follow TCRdb, not the original study. The data show roughly 30,000 clones, more than 10% seen once. Of note for this clone: The target antigen is unknown.

Germline trimming cut 5 bases from V and 2 bases from J; bases unmatched to any gene: 8. This CDR3 is 15 amino acids long. CDR1 is SGHTS and CDR2 is YDEGEE in the germline V gene. No treatment had been given to any patient before thyroid surgery. The sequencing sample was made of blood. This chain connects TRBV5-8 to TRBJ2-7; TRBD2 matches 9 bases. This sequence was found in a female donor with papillary thyroid cancer or a benign thyroid nodule (not recorded which). Some clones in this sample may be carry-over from other donors' samples. CDR3 sequence reads: CASSRASGTPYEQYF. In nucleotides, the CDR3 is TGTGCCAGCAGTCGCGCTAGCGGGACACCCTACGAGCAGTACTTC.